This T cell receptor beta chain derives from a study of blood T cell repertoires in COVID-19. Looked up from germline, CDR1 is SGHTA and CDR2 is FQGNSA. This CDR3 region has 14 residues. Trimming pared 1 base from V and 0 bases from J, leaving 6 bases between. The assay was immunoSEQ multiplex PCR, and TCRdb's table has in-frame clones only and misses some. The sample lists roughly 130,000 clones; around 80% were seen once. The V and J genes are TRBV7-2 and TRBJ1-2, with D unresolved. This TCR came from a man aged 55 to 70 with active or convalescent COVID-19. Sequences were obtained from peripheral blood. The DNA of the CDR3 is TGTGCCAGCAGCTTAGACAGAACTAACTATGGCTACACCTTC. Its protein product is CASSLDRTNYGYTF.